Many counts were recorded for the clone carrying this T cell receptor beta chain. Its matching antigen is unknown. This sample stems from a study of T cell clonality in common variable immunodeficiency. Study-level results: CVID subjects shared fewer TCRbeta clones than healthy controls did.

Method: immunoSEQ multiplex PCR; TCRdb's copy keeps in-frame clones and lacks some. This sample has fewer than 75,000 clones and no singletons, with about 1.5% in the ten largest. The receptor comes from a person aged 18 to 75 in good health. Sequencing was carried out using peripheral blood mononuclear cells.

The DNA read from the CDR3 is TGTGCCAGCAGAAAAAACCGGGACATTCCCCTTCCGGGAGGC. It encodes CASRKNRDIPLPGG. The complete CDR3 sequence is CASRKNRDIPLPGGYTF. The chain uses TRBV2 and TRBJ1-2, with D possibly matching TRBD1 (6 bases). From the germline J gene comes the end of the CDR3, since the read stops 3 residues before it. CDR1 SNHLY and CDR2 FYNNEI come from the germline V gene. The length of the CDR3 is 17 residues. Full variable domain (rest looked up from reference TRBV2 and TRBJ1-2): EPEVTQTPSHQVTQMGQEVILRCVPISNHLYFYWYRQILGQKVEFLVSFYNNEISEKSEIFDDQFSVERPDGSNFTLKIRSTKLEDSAMYFCASRKNRDIPLPGGYTFGSGTRLTVV.